This TCR beta chain was found in a study of robustness of blood B and T cell sequencing (dated by TCRdb to between 2018 and 2020). Background for the entire study: The goal of the study was to find out how much peripheral blood is required to reliably describe the TCRbeta and IgG repertoires of an individual. In each of the 9 to 10 independently drawn blood samples, TCRbeta and IgG repertoires were quantified. As technical replicates, two replicate TCRbeta cDNA libraries were prepared from one shared RNA pool derived from a single 10 ml draw.

The paper's findings and limits, for the study overall: Combining 3 or 4 tubes (about 26-45 ml blood) brought coverage of the top 10,000 TCRbeta clonotypes close to saturation. The 1,000 most abundant TCRbeta clonotypes from the pooled draws were detected in every single 10 ml sample. No improvement in the overlap of rare TCRbeta clonotypes was observed when tubes were pooled, implying that much larger blood volumes would be needed for rare TCRbeta clonotypes to be captured. A full plateau was not reached by TCRbeta rarefaction curves, suggesting under-sequencing or many low-abundance clonotypes. EDTA tubes required immediate fractionation, limiting use in multi-site collections. One pair of TCRbeta libraries showed evidence of cross-contamination, likely from batch processing; the shared UMI-sequence pairs were removed. Across technical replicate libraries, 85% to 95% of the top 10,000 TCRbeta clonotypes in one library were also found in the other.

The library relied on PCR. The sequencer listed for this sample is Illumina MiSeq. cDNA was synthesized with SMARTScribe reverse transcriptase and a 5' template-switch oligo that added a universal priming site. The template-switch oligo carried a 12-nucleotide random unique molecular identifier (UMI) that tagged each cDNA molecule. Chain-specific reverse primers targeted TCRbeta transcripts during reverse transcription. Residual template-switch adapters were removed by uracil DNA glycosylase treatment, and cDNA was purified using a Qiagen MinElute kit. The first PCR used KAPA HiFi HotStart ReadyMix for roughly 23 cycles, split across four 50 ul reactions with step-out primers. Products of the first-round PCR were gel-purified before additional amplification. Illumina Nextera adapters were added in a second approximately 8-cycle PCR, after which libraries were purified and pooled. The UMI barcode for each TCRbeta molecule was captured by a 50-nucleotide 5' read. The study's own analysis went as follows. Using the MIGEC toolkit, reads were grouped by UMI into consensus reads. Final reads were produced by merging forward and reverse consensus reads with PEAR. A custom decontamination script removed identical UMI-sequence pairs shared across libraries, treating them as cross-sample contamination. MIGMAP, a wrapper around IgBLAST, was used for V(D)J assignment and CDR3 extraction. A TCR clonotype was defined as sharing the same V gene, J gene and CDR3 amino acid sequence, and CDR1 and CDR2 were not sequenced. TCRdb's own reprocessing of the public reads used fastp at Q25 and MiXCR and kept productive beta chains. Records with the same CDR3 protein are collapsed into one entry carrying the most frequent genes and DNA. These V and J calls originate from TCRdb's pipeline instead of the authors' own analysis. The sample table shows about 1,200 distinct CDR3 sequences, and approximately 70% are seen once. Just over 35% of the sample lies in the top ten.

A note on this clonotype: Its antigen remains undetermined. No clone much larger than this one lies a single base away; base qualities are absent.

The CDR3 sequence holds 15 residues, the cysteine and phenylalanine included. Of all the DNA, just the CDR3 is kept, 45 bases in frame from base 1. The germline V gene encodes CDR1 DFQATT and CDR2 SNEGSKA (reference sequence). Trimming accounts for 2 bases at V and 6 bases at J, while the number of junction bases matched to no gene is 5. TCRbeta repertoires were quantified from mRNA rather than genomic DNA, which captures expressed receptors. Without any cell sorting, leukocytes from the buffy coat were collected into Trizol, and RNA was extracted using the Direct-zol RNA MiniPrep Plus kit. EDTA blood tubes were centrifuged immediately at 4°C to separate plasma, buffy coat and red blood cells.

Specimen: peripheral blood. The chain is encoded by TRBV20-1 joined to TRBJ1-4, with TRBD1 identical over 11 junction bases. The sequence was collected from a human donor in good health. The DNA is TGCAGTGCTAGACTCCCGGGACAGGGGGATGAAAAACTGTTTTTT. This gives the protein CSARLPGQGDEKLFF.